The 3 T cell receptor beta chains below come from one sample, sequenced in a study of blood T cell repertoires in COVID-19. Clones were sequenced by immunoSEQ multiplex PCR, and TCRdb holds only the in-frame ones, with some missing. The sample yields about 250,000 clones, 85% to 90% seen once. The sequencing sample was made of PBMCs or T cells enriched from blood (not recorded which). These receptors originate from a man in his forties who had recovered from COVID-19.

Worth noting for this clone: Other nucleotide sequences from this sample produce the same CDR3. This rearrangement joins TRBV12-3 or TRBV12-4 to TRBJ2-1; weak D call: TRBD1 (5 bases). The CDR3 extends over 13 amino acids. V lost 3 bases and J 3 bases, leaving 6 bases between the germline ends. The CDR3 nucleotides are TGTGCCAGCAGTTTGACAGTCTACAATGAGCAGTTCTTC. Protein product: CASSLTVYNEQFF.

The rearrangement links TRBV9 to TRBJ2-7; D is possibly TRBD2 (6 bases). This CDR3 comprises 14 residues. Germline CDR1 is SGDLS and CDR2 is YYNGEE. Trimming removed 0 bases from V and 6 bases from J, with 13 bases in between. This CDR3 reads CASSVGGGVIEQYF. Here the CDR3 DNA reads TGTGCCAGCAGCGTAGGAGGAGGGGTGATCGAGCAGTACTTC.

The chain links TRBV12-1 to TRBJ1-2; the listed D gene, TRBD1, was not tested against the DNA. TRBV12-1 corresponds to a pseudogene. The CDR3 has 18 amino acids. In DNA, the CDR3 is TGTGCCAGCACCCTGCGGGCGTTTCCCGACAGGGTCTTTCATGGCTACACCTTC. Its protein product is CASTLRAFPDRVFHGYTF.